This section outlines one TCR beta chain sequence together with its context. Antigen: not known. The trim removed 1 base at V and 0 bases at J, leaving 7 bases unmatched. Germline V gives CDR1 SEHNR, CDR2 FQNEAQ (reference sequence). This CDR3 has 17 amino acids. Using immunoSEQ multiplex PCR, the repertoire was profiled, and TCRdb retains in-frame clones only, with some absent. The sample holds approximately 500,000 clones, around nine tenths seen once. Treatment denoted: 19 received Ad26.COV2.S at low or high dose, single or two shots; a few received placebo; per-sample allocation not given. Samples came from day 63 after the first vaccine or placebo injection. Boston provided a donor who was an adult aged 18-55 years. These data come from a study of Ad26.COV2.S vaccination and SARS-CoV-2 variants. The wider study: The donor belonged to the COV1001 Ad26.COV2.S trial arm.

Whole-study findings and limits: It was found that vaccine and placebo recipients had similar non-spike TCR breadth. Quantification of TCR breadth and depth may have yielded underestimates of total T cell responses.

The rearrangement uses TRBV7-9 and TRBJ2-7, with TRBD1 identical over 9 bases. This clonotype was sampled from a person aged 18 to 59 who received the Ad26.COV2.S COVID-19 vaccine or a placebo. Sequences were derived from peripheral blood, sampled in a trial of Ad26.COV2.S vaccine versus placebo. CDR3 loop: CASSLDTGTGTSYEQYF. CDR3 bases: TGTGCCAGCAGCTTAGATACCGGGACAGGGACCTCCTACGAGCAGTACTTC.